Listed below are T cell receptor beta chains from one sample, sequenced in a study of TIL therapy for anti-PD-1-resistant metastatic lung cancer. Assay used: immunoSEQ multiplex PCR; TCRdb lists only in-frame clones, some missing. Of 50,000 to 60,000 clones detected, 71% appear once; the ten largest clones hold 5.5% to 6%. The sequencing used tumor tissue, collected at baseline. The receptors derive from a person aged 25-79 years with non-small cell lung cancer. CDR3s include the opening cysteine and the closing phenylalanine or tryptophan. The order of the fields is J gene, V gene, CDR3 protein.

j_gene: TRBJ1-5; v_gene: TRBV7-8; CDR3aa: CASSLGTVRGGQPQHF
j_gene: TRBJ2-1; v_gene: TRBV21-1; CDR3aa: CASTPKRESYNEQFF
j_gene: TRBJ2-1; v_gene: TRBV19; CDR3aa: CASSTGLYYNEQFF
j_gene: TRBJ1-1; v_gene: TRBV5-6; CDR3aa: CASSAGRGWTEAFF
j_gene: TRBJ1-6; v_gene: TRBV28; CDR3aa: CASSLFGTGTDSYNSPLHF
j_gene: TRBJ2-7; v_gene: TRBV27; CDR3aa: CASSALDRGYYEQYF
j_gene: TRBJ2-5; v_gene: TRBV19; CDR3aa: CASSLPEGTETQYF
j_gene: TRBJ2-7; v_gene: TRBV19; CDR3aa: CASSSGGAYEQYF
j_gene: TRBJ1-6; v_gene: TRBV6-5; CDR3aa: CASSAKGPYNSPLHF
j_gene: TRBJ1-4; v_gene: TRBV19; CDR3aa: CASSTLAGTPEKLFF
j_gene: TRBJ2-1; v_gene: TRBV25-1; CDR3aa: CASGISGMSYNEQFF
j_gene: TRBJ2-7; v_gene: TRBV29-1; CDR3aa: CSARTGSNEQYF
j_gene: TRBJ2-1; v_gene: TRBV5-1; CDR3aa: CASSSGLAGAGSYNEQFF
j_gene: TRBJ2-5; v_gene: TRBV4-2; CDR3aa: CASSQEQAPGSETQYF
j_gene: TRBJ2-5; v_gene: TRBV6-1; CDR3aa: CASSEEASGAGAQYF
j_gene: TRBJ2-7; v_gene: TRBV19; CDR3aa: CASAGVARGEQYF
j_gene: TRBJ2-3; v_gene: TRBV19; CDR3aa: CASSTGQGISTDTQYF
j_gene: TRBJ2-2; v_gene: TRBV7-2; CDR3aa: CASSLIYDGELFF
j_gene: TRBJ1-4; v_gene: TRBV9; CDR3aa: CASSVGPDTPNEKLFF
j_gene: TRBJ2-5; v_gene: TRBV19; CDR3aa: CASSIGGKETQYF
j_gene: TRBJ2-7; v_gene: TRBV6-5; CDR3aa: CASSYLQAHEQYF
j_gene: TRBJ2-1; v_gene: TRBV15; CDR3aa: CATSRGGSGLGENEQFF
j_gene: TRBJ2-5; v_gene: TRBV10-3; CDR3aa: CAISGGGQSKETQYF
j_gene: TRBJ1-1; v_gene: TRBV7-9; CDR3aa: CASSLMGVEAFF
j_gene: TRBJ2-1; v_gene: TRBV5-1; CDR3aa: CASSPKLAGDGEQFF
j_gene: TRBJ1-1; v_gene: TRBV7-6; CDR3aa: CASSHMNTEAFF
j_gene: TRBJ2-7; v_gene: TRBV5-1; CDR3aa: CASSAGLAGPYEQYF
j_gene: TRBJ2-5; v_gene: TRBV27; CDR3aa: CASSLPSLAEAQETQYF
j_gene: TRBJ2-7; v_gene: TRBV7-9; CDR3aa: CASSLEGLARSYEQYF
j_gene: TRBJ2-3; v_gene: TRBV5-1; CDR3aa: CASSLMGGRGTDTQYF
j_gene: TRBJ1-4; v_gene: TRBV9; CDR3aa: CASSAGQQGRELFF
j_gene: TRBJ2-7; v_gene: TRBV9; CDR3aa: CASSPPLVTSGSPQYF
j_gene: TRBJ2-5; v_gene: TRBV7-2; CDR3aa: CASSYAGRQETQYF
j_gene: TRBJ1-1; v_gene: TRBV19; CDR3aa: CASSIRGGTESTEAFF
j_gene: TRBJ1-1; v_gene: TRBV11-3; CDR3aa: CASSLGGANTEAFF
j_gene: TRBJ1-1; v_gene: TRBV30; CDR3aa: CAWSLGRAFF
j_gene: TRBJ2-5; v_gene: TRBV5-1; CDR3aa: CASSRKLAGAETQYF
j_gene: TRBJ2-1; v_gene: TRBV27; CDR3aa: CASSPLPAVEQFF
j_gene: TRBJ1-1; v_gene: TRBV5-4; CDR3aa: CASSLSVDTEAFF
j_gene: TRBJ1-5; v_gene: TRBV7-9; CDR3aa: CASSSSGGNPQHF
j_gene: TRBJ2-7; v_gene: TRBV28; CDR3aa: CASSLAGGTLGRQQYF
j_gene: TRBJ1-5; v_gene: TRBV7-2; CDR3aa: CASSLNNQPQHF
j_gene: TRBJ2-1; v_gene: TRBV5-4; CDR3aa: CASSPRGGGPQFF
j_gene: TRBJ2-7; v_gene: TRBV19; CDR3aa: CASSYTSYEQYF
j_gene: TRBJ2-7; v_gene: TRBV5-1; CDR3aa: CASSTLGQNYEQYF
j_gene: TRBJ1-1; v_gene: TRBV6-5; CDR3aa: CASSYSRDHAFF
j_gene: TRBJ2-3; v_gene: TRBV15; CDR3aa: CATSRGGNGALGGTQYF
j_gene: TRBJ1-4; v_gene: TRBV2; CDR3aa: CASRETGRDEKLFF
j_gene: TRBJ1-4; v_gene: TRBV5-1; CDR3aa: CASSESSTNEKLFF
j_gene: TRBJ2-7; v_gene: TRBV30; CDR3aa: CAWSVWTGGYEQYF
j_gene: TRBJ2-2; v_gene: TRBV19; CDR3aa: CASSPGAGRAGELFF
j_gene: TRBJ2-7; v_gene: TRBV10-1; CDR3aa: CASSRDGSYEQYF
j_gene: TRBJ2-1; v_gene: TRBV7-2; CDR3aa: CASSFQPDPIYNEQFF
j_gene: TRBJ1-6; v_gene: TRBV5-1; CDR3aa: CASSLVEGKGSPLHF
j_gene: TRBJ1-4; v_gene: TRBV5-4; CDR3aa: CASSLMGPSTNEKLFF